This T cell receptor beta chain appears in the sequencing data of a study of shared clonotypes between healthy human individuals. Points from the study as a whole: Memory subsets generally showed smaller estimated richness than naive subsets did. Rarefaction demonstrated incomplete sorted-subset sequencing despite large depth. Read depth was anticipated to influence clonotype sharing among donors.

With 4 bases removed from V and 6 bases from J, the gap between germline ends came to 15 bases. This CDR3 is built from 14 residues. CDR1 and CDR2 from the germline V gene are MNHEY and SVGAGI. With respect to this clone: As yet, its antigen is unknown.

TCRdb keeps only in-frame clones here, not all; method: immunoSEQ multiplex PCR. The repertoire holds millions of clones, with over 85% as singletons. This clonotype was sampled from a man aged 18 to 30 in good health. The sample taken for sequencing was naive CD4+ T cells sorted from blood. The subset is: CD45RA+ positively selected. The chain links TRBV6-5 to TRBJ1-2; no clear D. The CDR3 nucleotides are TGTGCCAGCAGTTCCGGGAGGTGGAGGAATGGCTACACCTTC. Translation: CASSSGRWRNGYTF.